This record covers a single T cell receptor (beta chain). The sample originates from a study of CD8+ T cells in alopecia areata. cDNA serving as the sequencing template came from extracted, reverse transcribed RNA. Method: immunoSEQ multiplex PCR; TCRdb's copy keeps in-frame clones and lacks some. The sample holds approximately 150,000 clones, approximately 60% seen once. Treatment denoted: oral pan-JAK inhibitor, 5-10 mg twice daily. The CDR3 consists of 14 residues. V shed 0 bases and J shed 6 bases, with 12 bases lying between them. CDR1 is LNHNV, CDR2 YYDKDF, per germline (reference sequence). The chain has TRBV15 and TRBJ2-7; the D gene is possibly TRBD1 (6 bases). This clonotype was obtained from a human donor with alopecia areata. Sequencing was performed on CD4+ T cells sorted from blood, taken at week 24, from a patient treated with tofacitinib. The CDR3 DNA reads TGTGCCACCAGCAGAGACTTGGGGACAATCGAGCAGTACTTC. This translates into CATSRDLGTIEQYF.